Listed below are T cell receptor beta chains from one sample, sequenced in a study of blood T cell repertoires in COVID-19. Method: immunoSEQ multiplex PCR; TCRdb's copy keeps in-frame clones and lacks some. This table holds 75,000 to 80,000 clones, approximately 84% found once. The sample was peripheral blood. These TCRs come from a man in his 60s with COVID-19, enrolled during active disease. CDR3s include the opening cysteine and the closing phenylalanine or tryptophan. D genes are given only for firm matches. Clone size is shown for a subset of rows, as once, few, many or a class of expanded clone.

clone_size	d_call	v_call	j_call	cdr3_aa	cdr3_nt
NA	TRBD1	TRBV9	TRBJ1-2	CASSVVDRGYGYTF	TGTGCCAGCAGCGTAGTGGACAGGGGCTATGGCTACACCTTC
once	TRBD1	TRBV24-1	TRBJ2-1	CATSDATGSSYNEQFF	TGTGCCACCAGTGACGCGACAGGGAGCTCCTACAATGAGCAGTTCTTC
once	TRBD1	TRBV5-1	TRBJ2-7	CASSLFTGGNYEQYF	TGCGCCAGCAGCTTGTTTACAGGGGGTAACTACGAGCAGTACTTC
once	NA	TRBV24-1	TRBJ2-5	CATSDLQGETQYF	TGTGCCACCAGTGATTTGCAGGGGGAGACCCAGTACTTC
NA	TRBD1	TRBV2	TRBJ1-1	CARGTENTEAFF	TGTGCCAGGGGGACAGAGAACACTGAAGCTTTCTTT
NA	NA	TRBV10-3	TRBJ1-5	CAIGGQGWAQHF	TGTGCCATCGGCGGGCAAGGCTGGGCCCAGCATTTT
NA	TRBD2	TRBV3-1/TRBV3-2	TRBJ2-1	CASSPTSGRSYNEQFF	TGTGCCAGCAGCCCGACTAGCGGGAGGTCCTACAATGAGCAGTTCTTC
once	TRBD2	TRBV10-3	TRBJ2-5	CAISESGGKETQYF	TGTGCCATCAGTGAAAGCGGGGGGAAAGAGACCCAGTACTTC
NA	NA	TRBV6-1	TRBJ1-5	CASSDPTGPYQPQHF	TGTGCCAGCAGTGACCCTACAGGGCCCTATCAGCCCCAGCATTTT
NA	NA	TRBV7-7	TRBJ1-5	CASSLDRDQPQHF	TGTGCCAGCAGCTTAGACAGGGATCAGCCCCAGCATTTT
NA	NA	TRBV11-2	TRBJ2-1	CASSLDRLHNEQFF	TGTGCCAGCAGCTTAGATCGTCTCCACAATGAGCAGTTCTTC
NA	TRBD1	TRBV10-3	TRBJ1-2	CAISEGQGAWGYTF	TGTGCCATCAGTGAGGGACAGGGGGCGTGGGGCTACACCTTC
few	NA	TRBV6-4	TRBJ1-2	CASSDSRGYTF	TGTGCCAGCAGTGACTCGAGGGGCTACACCTTC
once	TRBD1	TRBV3-1/TRBV3-2	TRBJ1-2	CASSPQGQGPNYGYTF	TGTGCCAGCAGTCCTCAGGGACAGGGGCCTAACTATGGCTACACCTTC
NA	NA	TRBV11-1	TRBJ2-1	CASSPTLGNEQFF	TGTGCCAGCAGCCCCACCCTCGGCAATGAGCAGTTCTTC
once	TRBD2	TRBV11-2	TRBJ2-1	CASSLLAGEQFF	TGTGCCAGCAGCTTATTAGCGGGGGAGCAGTTCTTC
once	NA	TRBV28	TRBJ2-7	CASSFGVGNSYEQYF	TGTGCCAGCAGTTTCGGGGTGGGAAACTCCTACGAGCAGTACTTC
NA	NA	TRBV7-2	TRBJ1-1	CASSLTGRTEAFF	TGTGCCAGCAGCTTAACAGGGAGAACTGAAGCTTTCTTT
few	NA	TRBV29-1	TRBJ2-1	CSVVGREQFF	TGCAGCGTTGTAGGGAGAGAGCAGTTCTTC
once	NA	TRBV6-2/TRBV6-3	TRBJ1-3	CASSYQGSGNTIYF	TGTGCCAGCAGTTATCAGGGCTCTGGAAACACCATATATTTT
NA	TRBD1	TRBV19	TRBJ1-5	CATSDRVKQPQHF	TGTGCCACTTCGGACAGGGTAAAACAGCCCCAGCATTTT
few	NA	TRBV27	TRBJ2-3	CASSLYGPGGTDTQYF	TGTGCCAGCAGTTTATATGGCCCAGGGGGCACAGATACGCAGTATTTT
NA	NA	TRBV27	TRBJ1-4	CASSFRTATNEKLFF	TGTGCCAGCAGTTTTCGGACAGCAACTAATGAAAAACTGTTTTTT
NA	TRBD1	TRBV5-1	TRBJ2-1	CASSPGTADYNEQFF	TGCGCCAGCAGCCCAGGGACAGCGGATTACAATGAGCAGTTCTTC
NA	TRBD2	TRBV4-1	TRBJ2-3	CASSQAASGPLYTQYF	TGCGCCAGCAGCCAAGCGGCTAGCGGACCCCTATATACGCAGTATTTT
NA	TRBD1	TRBV27	TRBJ2-5	CASSPRTTGRVETQYF	TGTGCCAGCAGTCCCCGGACGACAGGGCGGGTGGAGACCCAGTACTTC
NA	NA	TRBV19	TRBJ1-5	CASSIGYVSEDLISNQPQHF	TGTGCCAGTAGTATAGGGTATGTCTCGGAGGACTTAATCAGCAATCAGCCCCAGCATTTT